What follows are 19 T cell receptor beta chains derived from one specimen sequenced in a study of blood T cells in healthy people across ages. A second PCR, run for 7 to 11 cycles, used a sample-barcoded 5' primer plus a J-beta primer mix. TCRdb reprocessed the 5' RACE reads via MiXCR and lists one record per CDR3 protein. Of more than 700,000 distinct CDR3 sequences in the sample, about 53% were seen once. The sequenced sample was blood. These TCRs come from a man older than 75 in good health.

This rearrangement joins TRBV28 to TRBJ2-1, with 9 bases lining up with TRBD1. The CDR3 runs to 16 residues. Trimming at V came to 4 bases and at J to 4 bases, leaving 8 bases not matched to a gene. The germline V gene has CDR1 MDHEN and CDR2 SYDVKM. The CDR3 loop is CASSSFRDRDYNEQFF. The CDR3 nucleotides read TGTGCCAGCAGTTCTTTTAGGGACAGGGATTACAATGAGCAGTTCTTC.

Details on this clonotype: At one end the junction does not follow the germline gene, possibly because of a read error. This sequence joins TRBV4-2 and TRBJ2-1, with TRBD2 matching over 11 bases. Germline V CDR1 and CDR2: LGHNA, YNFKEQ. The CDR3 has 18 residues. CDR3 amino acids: CANSQGQIAGGLVDEQFF. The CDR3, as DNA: TGTGCCAACAGCCAAGGTCAGATAGCGGGAGGGTTAGTGGATGAGCAGTTCTTC.

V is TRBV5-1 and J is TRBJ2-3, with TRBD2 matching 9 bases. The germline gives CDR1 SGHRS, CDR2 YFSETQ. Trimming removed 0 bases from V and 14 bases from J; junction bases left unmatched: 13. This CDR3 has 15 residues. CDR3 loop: CASSLGLAGNRDAYF. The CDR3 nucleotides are TGCGCCAGCAGCTTGGGCCTAGCGGGAAACAGAGACGCGTATTTT.

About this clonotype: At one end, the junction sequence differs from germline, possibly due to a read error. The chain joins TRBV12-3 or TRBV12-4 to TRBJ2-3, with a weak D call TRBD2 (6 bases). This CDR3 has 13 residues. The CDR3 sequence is CASGRLSTDTEYF. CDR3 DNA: TGTGCCAGCGGGAGGCTAAGCACAGATACGGAGTATTTT.

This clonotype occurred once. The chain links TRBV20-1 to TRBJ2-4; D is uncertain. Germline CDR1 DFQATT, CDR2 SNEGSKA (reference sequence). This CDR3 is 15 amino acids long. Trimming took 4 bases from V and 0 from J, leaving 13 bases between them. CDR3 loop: CSATDIRLAKNIQYF. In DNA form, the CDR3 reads TGCAGTGCTACAGATATCCGGCTAGCCAAAAACATTCAGTACTTC.

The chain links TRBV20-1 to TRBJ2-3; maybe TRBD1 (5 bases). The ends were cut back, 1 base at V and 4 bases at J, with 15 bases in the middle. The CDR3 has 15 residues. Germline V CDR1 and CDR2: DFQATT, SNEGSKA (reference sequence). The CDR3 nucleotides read TGCAGTGCTAGAGGATTCGGTCAGGGCGCAGATACGCAGTATTTT. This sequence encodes CSARGFGQGADTQYF.

The CDR3 DNA is TGTGCCACCAGTGACCGGGGACTAGCGGGAGGGGCCTACGAGCAGTACTTC. It is translated as CATSDRGLAGGAYEQYF. This chain links TRBV24-1 with TRBJ2-7; 16 nucleotides align to TRBD2. Germline loops: CDR1 KGHDR, CDR2 SFDVKD. With V trimmed by 4 bases and J by 2 bases, 4 bases remained unmatched. The CDR3 has 17 residues.

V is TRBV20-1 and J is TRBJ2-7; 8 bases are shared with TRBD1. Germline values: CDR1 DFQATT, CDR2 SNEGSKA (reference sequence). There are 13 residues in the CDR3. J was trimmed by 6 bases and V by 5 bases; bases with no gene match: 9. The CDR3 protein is CSARNQGAGEQYF. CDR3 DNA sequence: TGCAGTGCTCGAAATCAGGGGGCAGGCGAGCAGTACTTC.

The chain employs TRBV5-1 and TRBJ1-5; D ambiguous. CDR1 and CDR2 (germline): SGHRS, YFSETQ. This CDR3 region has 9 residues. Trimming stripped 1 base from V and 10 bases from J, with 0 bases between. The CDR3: CASSLPQHF. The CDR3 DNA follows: TGCGCCAGCAGCTTGCCCCAGCATTTT.

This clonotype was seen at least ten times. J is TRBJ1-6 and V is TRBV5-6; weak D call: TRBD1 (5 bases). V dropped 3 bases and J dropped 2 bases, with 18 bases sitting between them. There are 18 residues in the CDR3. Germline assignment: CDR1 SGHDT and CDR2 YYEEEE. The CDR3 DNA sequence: TGTGCCAGCAGCTCTTCTCCGGGACTTTACCCCTATAATTCACCCCTCCACTTT. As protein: CASSSSPGLYPYNSPLHF.

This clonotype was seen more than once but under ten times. The CDR3 DNA reads TGCAGCGCTGCAGGGGCGGCCCGAGTCTACGAGCAGTACTTC. It translates to CSAAGAARVYEQYF. The chain carries TRBV29-1 and TRBJ2-7, with D perhaps TRBD1 (6 bases). This CDR3 contains 14 residues. CDR1 and CDR2 (germline): SQVTM, ANQGSEA. The V gene lost 7 bases and the J gene lost 3 bases, with 19 bases spanning the gap.

CDR3 protein: CASGLRGTGLWYGYTF. The CDR3, as DNA: TGTGCTAGTGGTTTGCGAGGGACAGGTTTATGGTATGGCTACACCTTC. This chain connects TRBV12-5 to TRBJ1-2, with 8 bases matching TRBD1. The germline V gene has CDR1 LGHNT and CDR2 FRNRAP. The trim removed 2 bases at V and 5 bases at J, leaving 10 bases unmatched. This CDR3 is 16 amino acids long.

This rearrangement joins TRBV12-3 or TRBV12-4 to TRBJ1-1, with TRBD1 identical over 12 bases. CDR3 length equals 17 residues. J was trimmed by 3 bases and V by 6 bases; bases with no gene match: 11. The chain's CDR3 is CASSSVGTGGLYTEAFF. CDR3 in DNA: TGTGCCAGCAGCTCGGTAGGGACAGGGGGCCTTTACACTGAAGCTTTCTTT.

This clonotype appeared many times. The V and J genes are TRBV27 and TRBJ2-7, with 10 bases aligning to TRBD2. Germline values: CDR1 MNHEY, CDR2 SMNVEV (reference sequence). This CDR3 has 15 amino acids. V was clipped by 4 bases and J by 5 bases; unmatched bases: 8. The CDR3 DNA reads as TGTGCCAGCAGTTCTCAGCGGGAGGGCCCCCACGAGCAGTACTTC. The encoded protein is CASSSQREGPHEQYF.

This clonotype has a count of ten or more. The CDR3, as DNA: TGTGCCAGCTCACCGGCTGGGCACGAGCAGTACTTC. Translation gives CASSPAGHEQYF. The J gene is TRBJ2-7, the V gene TRBV18; no definite D call. Germline-derived CDR1 and CDR2 are KGHSH and LQKENI. This CDR3 contains 12 residues. Trimming left V 3 bases short and J 5 bases short, with 8 bases between. The full variable domain, its missing parts supplied by reference TRBV18 and TRBJ2-7, is NAGVMQNPRHLVRRRGQEARLRCSPMKGHSHVYWYRQLPEEGLKFMVYLQKENIIDESGMPKERFSAEFPKEGPSILRIQQVVRGDSAAYFCASSPAGHEQYFGPGTRLTVT.

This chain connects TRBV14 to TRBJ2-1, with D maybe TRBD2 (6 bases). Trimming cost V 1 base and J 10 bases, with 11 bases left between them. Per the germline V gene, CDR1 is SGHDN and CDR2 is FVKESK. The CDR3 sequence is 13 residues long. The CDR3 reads CASSQVGGLEQFF. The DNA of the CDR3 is TGTGCCAGCAGCCAAGTGGGAGGTCTGGAGCAGTTCTTC. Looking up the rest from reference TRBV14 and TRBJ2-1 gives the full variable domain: EAGVTQFPSHSVIEKGQTVTLRCDPISGHDNLYWYRRVMGKEIKFLLHFVKESKQDESGMPNNRFLAERTGGTYSTLKVQPAELEDSGVYFCASSQVGGLEQFFGPGTRLTVL.

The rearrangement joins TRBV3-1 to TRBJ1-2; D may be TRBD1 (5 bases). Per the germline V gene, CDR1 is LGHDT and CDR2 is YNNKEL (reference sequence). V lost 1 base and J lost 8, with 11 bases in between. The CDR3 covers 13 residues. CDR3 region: CASSQGQGIGYTF. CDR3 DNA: TGTGCCAGCAGCCAAGGGCAGGGCATCGGCTACACCTTC.

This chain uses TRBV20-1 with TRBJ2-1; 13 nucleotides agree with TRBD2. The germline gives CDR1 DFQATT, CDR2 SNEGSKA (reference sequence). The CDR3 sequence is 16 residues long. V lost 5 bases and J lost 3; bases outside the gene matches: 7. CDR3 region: CSAARLAGGVYNEQFF. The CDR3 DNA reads TGCAGTGCTGCCCGACTAGCGGGAGGTGTCTACAATGAGCAGTTCTTC.

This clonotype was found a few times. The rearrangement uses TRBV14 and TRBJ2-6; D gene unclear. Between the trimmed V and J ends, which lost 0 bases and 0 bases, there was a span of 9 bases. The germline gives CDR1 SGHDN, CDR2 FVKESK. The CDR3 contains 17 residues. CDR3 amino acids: CASSQEVPYSGANVLTF. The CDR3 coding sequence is TGTGCCAGCAGCCAAGAGGTCCCTTACTCTGGGGCCAACGTCCTGACTTTC.